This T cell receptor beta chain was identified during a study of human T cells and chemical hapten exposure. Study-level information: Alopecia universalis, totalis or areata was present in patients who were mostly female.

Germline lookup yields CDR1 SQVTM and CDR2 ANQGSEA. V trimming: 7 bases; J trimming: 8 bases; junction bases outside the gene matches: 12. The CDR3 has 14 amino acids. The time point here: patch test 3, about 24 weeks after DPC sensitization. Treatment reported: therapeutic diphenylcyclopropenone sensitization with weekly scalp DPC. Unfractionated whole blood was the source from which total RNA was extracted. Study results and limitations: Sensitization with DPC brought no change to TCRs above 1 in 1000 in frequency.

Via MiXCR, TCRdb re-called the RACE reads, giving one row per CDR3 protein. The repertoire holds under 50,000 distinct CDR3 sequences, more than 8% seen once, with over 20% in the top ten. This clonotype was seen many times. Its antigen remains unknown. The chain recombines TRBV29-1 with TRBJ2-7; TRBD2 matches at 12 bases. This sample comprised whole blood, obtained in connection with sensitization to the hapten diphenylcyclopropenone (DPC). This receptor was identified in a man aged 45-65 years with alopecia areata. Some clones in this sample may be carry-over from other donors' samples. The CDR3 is CSGKGGTSGQQQYF. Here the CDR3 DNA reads TGCAGCGGAAAGGGGGGGACTAGCGGGCAACAGCAGTACTTC.